The entry below gives a single TCR beta chain sequence along with its context. The method was immunoSEQ multiplex PCR; TCRdb's version includes in-frame clones alone and lacks a portion of them. The data hold tens of thousands of clones, with 80% observed a single time. The data derive from a study of blood T cell repertoires in COVID-19. Study information: Italy, Spain and the United States were the sources of the convalescent and acute COVID-19 samples.

This CDR3 is 17 amino acids long. The germline gives CDR1 SGHNT, CDR2 YENEEA. The ends were cut back, 4 bases at V and 7 bases at J, with 23 bases in the middle. This receptor was taken from an elderly man with active or convalescent COVID-19. What was sequenced was peripheral blood. The V and J genes are TRBV11-3 and TRBJ2-1, with a tentative D call TRBD1 (6 bases). CDR3 region: CASSSRSTGTASNEQFF. For the CDR3, the DNA is TGTGCCAGCAGCTCCCGTTCCACAGGGACGGCATCGAATGAGCAGTTCTTC.